Each of the 3 T cell receptor beta chains below was sequenced from the same sample in a study of blood T cells in healthy people across ages. PCR was performed a second time for roughly 7 to 12 cycles using a sample-barcoded 5' primer and a J-beta primer mix. TCRdb reprocessed the 5' RACE reads via MiXCR and lists one record per CDR3 protein. The profile shows 700,000 to 900,000 distinct CDR3 sequences, roughly 50% of them singletons. The sample taken for sequencing was blood. The origin of the receptors is a man aged 80 or over in good health.

V and J are TRBV29-1 and TRBJ2-1; 7 bases align to TRBD1. Germline V gene sequence: CDR1 SQVTM, CDR2 ANQGSEA. CDR3 length equals 13 residues. Trimming at V came to 3 bases and at J to 7 bases, leaving 6 bases not matched to a gene. CDR3 nucleotides: TGCAGCGTTGACATGACAGGGATGAATGAGCAGTTCTTC. Its translation: CSVDMTGMNEQFF.

This clonotype was picked up a small number of times. The chain has TRBV4-1 and TRBJ1-2, with TRBD1 as a possible D gene (5 bases). This CDR3 comprises 17 residues. Germline lookup yields CDR1 MGHRA and CDR2 YSYEKL. Trimming took off 8 bases at V and 1 base at J, with 23 bases between the two ends. The CDR3 DNA reads TGCGCCAGCCGGCCTGGAACGGGGGACGGCCTTAACTATGGCTACACCTTC. It is translated as CASRPGTGDGLNYGYTF.

This clonotype was picked up one time. The CDR3 bases are TGTGCCAGCAGAGACCAAGCGGGAGCACACTACAATGAGCAGTTCTTC. Its protein product is CASRDQAGAHYNEQFF. The rearrangement uses TRBV7-2 and TRBJ2-1; 8 bases agree with TRBD2. Germline-derived CDR1 and CDR2 are SGHTA and FQGNSA. V shed 6 bases and J 3 bases; nucleotides not matched to a gene: 10. This CDR3 comprises 16 residues.